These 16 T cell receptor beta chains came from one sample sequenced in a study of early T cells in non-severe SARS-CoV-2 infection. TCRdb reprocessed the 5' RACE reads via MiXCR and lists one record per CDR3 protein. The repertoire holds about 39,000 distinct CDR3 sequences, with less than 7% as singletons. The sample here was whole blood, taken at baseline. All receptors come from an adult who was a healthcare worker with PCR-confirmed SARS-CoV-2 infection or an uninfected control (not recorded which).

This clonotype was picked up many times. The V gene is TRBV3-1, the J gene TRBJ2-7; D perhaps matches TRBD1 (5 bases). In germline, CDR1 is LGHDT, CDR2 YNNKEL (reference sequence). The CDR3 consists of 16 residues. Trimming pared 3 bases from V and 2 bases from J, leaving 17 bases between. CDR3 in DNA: TGTGCCAGCAGCCATTCCGCGGCAGGGTTGCCCTACGAGCAGTACTTC. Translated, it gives CASSHSAAGLPYEQYF.

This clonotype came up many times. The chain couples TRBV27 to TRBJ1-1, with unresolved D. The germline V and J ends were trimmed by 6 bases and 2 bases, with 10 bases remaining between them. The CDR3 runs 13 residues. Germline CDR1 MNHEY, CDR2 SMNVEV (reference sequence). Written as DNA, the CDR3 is TGTGCCAGCAGCCCCCAGATCAACACTGAAGCTTTCTTT. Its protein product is CASSPQINTEAFF.

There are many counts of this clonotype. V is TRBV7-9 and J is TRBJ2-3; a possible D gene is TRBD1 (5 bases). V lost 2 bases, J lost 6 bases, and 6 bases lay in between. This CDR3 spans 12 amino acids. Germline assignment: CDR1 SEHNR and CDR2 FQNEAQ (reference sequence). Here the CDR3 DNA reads TGTGCCAGCAGCTTACGACAGGATACGCAGTATTTT. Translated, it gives CASSLRQDTQYF.

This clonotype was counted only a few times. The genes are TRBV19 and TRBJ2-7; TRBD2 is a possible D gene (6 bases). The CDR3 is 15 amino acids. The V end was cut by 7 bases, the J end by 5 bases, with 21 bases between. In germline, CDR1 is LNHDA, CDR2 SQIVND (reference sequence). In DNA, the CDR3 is TGTGCCAGTACCCCGGGCGGAGGGCCACTGGACGAGCAGTACTTC. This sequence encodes CASTPGGGPLDEQYF.

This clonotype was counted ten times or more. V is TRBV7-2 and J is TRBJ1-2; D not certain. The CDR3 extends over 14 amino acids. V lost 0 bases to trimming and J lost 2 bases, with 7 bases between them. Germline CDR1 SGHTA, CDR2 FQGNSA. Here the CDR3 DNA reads TGTGCCAGCAGCTTAGCTGAGAAAAACTATGGCTACACCTTC. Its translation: CASSLAEKNYGYTF. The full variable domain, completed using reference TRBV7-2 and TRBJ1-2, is GAGVSQSPSNKVTEKGKDVELRCDPISGHTALYWYRQSLGQGLEFLIYFQGNSAPDKSGLPSDRFSAERTGGSVSTLTIQRTQQEDSAVYLCASSLAEKNYGYTFGSGTRLTVV.

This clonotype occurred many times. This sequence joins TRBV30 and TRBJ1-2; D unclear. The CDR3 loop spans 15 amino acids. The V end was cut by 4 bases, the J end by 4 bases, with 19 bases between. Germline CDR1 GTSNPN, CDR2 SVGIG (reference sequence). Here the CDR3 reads CAWIRLRDRRYGYTF. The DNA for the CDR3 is TGTGCCTGGATTAGGCTCCGGGATAGGCGCTATGGCTACACCTTC. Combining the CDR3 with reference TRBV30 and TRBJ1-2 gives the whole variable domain SQTIHQWPATLVQPVGSPLSLECTVEGTSNPNLYWYRQAAGRGLQLLFYSVGIGQISSEVPQNLSASRPQDRQFILSSKKLLLSDSGFYLCAWIRLRDRRYGYTFGSGTRLTVV.

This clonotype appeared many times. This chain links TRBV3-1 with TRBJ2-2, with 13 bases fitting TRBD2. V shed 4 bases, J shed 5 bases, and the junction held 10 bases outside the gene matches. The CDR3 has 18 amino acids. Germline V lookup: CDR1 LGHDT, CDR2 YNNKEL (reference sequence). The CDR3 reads CASSLRGGLAGVTGELFF. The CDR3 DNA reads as TGTGCCAGCAGCCTCCGCGGAGGACTAGCGGGAGTTACCGGGGAGCTGTTTTTT. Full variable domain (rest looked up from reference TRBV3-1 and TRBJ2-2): DTAVSQTPKYLVTQMGNDKSIKCEQNLGHDTMYWYKQDSKKFLKIMFSYNNKELIINETVPNRFSPKSPDKAHLNLHINSLELGDSAVYFCASSLRGGLAGVTGELFFGEGSRLTVL.

The CDR3 nucleotides read TGTGCCTGGAGCGCCGAAGGGTTTAGTCAGCCCCAGCATTTT. Translation gives CAWSAEGFSQPQHF. This chain links TRBV30 with TRBJ1-5; D is unresolved. Trimming stripped 3 bases from V and 6 bases from J, with 15 bases between. The CDR3 extends over 14 amino acids. Germline assignment: CDR1 GTSNPN and CDR2 SVGIG (reference sequence).

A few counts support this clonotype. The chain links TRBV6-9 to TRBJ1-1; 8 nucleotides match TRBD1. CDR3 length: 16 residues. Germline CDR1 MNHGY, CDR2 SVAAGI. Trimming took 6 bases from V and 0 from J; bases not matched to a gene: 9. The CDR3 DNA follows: TGTGCCAGCAGGCGCGATCAGGGGGCGATGAACACTGAAGCTTTCTTT. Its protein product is CASRRDQGAMNTEAFF.

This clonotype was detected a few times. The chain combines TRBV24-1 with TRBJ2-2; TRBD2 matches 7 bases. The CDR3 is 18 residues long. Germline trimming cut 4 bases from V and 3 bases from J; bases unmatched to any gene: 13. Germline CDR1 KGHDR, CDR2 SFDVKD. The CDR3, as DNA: TGTGCCACCAGTGACCCGCCCCCAGCGGGAAGGGACACCGGGGAGCTGTTTTTT. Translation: CATSDPPPAGRDTGELFF.

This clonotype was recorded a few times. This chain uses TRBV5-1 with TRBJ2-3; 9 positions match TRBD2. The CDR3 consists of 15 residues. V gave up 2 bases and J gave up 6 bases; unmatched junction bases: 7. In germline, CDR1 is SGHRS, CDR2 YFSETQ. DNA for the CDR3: TGCGCCAGCAGCTTTGGCGGGAGGGCCGGGGATACGCAGTATTTT. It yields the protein CASSFGGRAGDTQYF.

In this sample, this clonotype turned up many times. The CDR3 sequence: CSAGTSTQYF. The CDR3 nucleotides read TGCAGTGCTGGGACTAGTACGCAGTATTTT. The chain employs TRBV20-1 and TRBJ2-3; 8 bases fit TRBD2. The CDR3 is 10 residues long. Germline lookup yields CDR1 DFQATT and CDR2 SNEGSKA (reference sequence). V shed 5 bases, J shed 8 bases, and the junction held 0 bases outside the gene matches.

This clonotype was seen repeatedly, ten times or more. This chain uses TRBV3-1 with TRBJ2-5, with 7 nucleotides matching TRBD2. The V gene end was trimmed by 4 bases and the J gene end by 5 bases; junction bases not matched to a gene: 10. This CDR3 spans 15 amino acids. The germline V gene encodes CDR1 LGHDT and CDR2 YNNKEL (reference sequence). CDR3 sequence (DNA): TGTGCCAGCAGCCCCTGGGGGGGGTTCGGCGAGACCCAGTACTTC. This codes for CASSPWGGFGETQYF.

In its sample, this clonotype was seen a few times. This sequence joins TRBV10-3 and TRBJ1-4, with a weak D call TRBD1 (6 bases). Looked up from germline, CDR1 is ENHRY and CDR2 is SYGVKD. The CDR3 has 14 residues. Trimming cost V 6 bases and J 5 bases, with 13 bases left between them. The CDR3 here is CAISGTGTNEKLFF. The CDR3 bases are TGTGCCATCAGCGGAACAGGGACCAATGAAAAACTGTTTTTT.

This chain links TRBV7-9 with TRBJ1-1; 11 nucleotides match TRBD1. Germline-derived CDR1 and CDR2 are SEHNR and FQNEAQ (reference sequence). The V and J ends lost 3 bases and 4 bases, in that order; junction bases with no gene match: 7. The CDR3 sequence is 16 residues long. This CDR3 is CASSLDRGRLVTEAFF. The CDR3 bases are TGTGCCAGCAGCTTGGACAGGGGGCGTTTGGTCACTGAAGCTTTCTTT. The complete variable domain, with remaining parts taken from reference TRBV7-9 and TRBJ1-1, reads DTGVSQNPRHKITKRGQNVTFRCDPISEHNRLYWYRQTLGQGPEFLTYFQNEAQLEKSRLLSDRFSAERPKGSFSTLEIQRTEQGDSAMYLCASSLDRGRLVTEAFFGQGTRLTVV.

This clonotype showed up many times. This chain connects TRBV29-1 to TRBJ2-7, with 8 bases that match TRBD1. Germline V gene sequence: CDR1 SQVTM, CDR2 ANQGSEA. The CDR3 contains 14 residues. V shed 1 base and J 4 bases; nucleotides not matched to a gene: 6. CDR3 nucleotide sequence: TGCAGCGTTGAAGCCCGGGACAGGACTTACGAGCAGTACTTC. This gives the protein CSVEARDRTYEQYF.